Following are 16 T cell receptor beta chains from one sample sequenced in a study of blood T cell repertoires in COVID-19. Sequencing used immunoSEQ multiplex PCR; TCRdb keeps in-frame clones, though not all of them. Of roughly 52,000 clones in the sample, 85% were seen once. The sample was peripheral blood. Receptor source: a human donor in a cohort sampled during active COVID-19.

The sample holds one count of this clone. The chain uses TRBV19 and TRBJ2-2; 7 bases are a match to TRBD1. Unmatched junction bases numbered 5, after V lost 4 bases and J lost 6 bases. In germline, CDR1 is LNHDA, CDR2 SQIVND (reference sequence). The CDR3 extends over 14 amino acids. The CDR3, as DNA: TGTGCCAGTAGTACGACAGGGTCGGCCGGGGAGCTGTTTTTT. It encodes CASSTTGSAGELFF.

This clone was detected many times. The chain carries TRBV18 and TRBJ1-6; TRBD1 agrees at 8 bases. V was pared by 4 bases and J by 8 bases, with 7 bases of the junction left unmatched. Per germline, CDR1 KGHSH and CDR2 LQKENI. The CDR3 has 15 amino acids. The CDR3 nucleotides read TGTGCCAGCTCACAAACAGGGACAGGAGATTCACCCCTCCACTTT. This encodes CASSQTGTGDSPLHF.

The CDR3 reads CASSLKTRWDTGELFF. The DNA for the CDR3 is TGTGCCAGCAGTTTAAAAACTAGATGGGACACCGGGGAGCTGTTTTTT. J is TRBJ2-2 and V is TRBV27, with a tentative D call TRBD2 (5 bases). Germline values: CDR1 MNHEY, CDR2 SMNVEV (reference sequence). Between the trimmed V and J ends, which lost 2 bases and 3 bases, there was a span of 13 bases. The CDR3 length is 16 residues.

The chain recombines TRBV3-1 (or the pseudogene TRBV3-2) with TRBJ2-7, with 7 bases fitting TRBD1. The germline CDR1 and CDR2 sequences are LGHDT and YNNKEL (reference sequence). The CDR3 has 14 amino acids. The J segment lost 2 bases and the V segment lost 4 bases, leaving 5 bases of the junction unmatched. CDR3 region: CASSPGQLTYEQYF. The CDR3 nucleotides are TGTGCCAGCAGCCCGGGACAGCTAACCTACGAGCAGTACTTC.

The gene calls are TRBV14 and TRBJ2-7; tentative D call: TRBD1 (5 bases). The germline gives CDR1 SGHDN, CDR2 FVKESK. CDR3 length: 16 amino acids. The V gene lost 0 bases and the J gene lost 4 bases, with 16 bases spanning the gap. In nucleotides, the CDR3 is TGTGCCAGCAGCCAAGAGAGTATGGCAGGGTGGTACGAGCAGTACTTC. It encodes CASSQESMAGWYEQYF.

The count of this clone is one. CDR3 residues: CASSTDRGGTEAFF. As DNA, the CDR3 is TGTGCCAGCAGTACGGACAGAGGCGGGACTGAAGCTTTCTTT. The rearrangement links TRBV7-2 to TRBJ1-1; D possibly corresponds to TRBD1 (6 bases). Trimming took off 6 bases at V and 5 bases at J, with 16 bases between the two ends. Germline CDR1 SGHTA, CDR2 FQGNSA. CDR3 size: 14 residues.

This clone was seen only once. The V and J genes are TRBV6-5 and TRBJ2-7, with D possibly TRBD2 on 5 matching bases. Germline lookup yields CDR1 MNHEY and CDR2 SVGAGI. V lost 0 bases to trimming and J lost 4 bases, with 10 bases between them. This CDR3 has 14 residues. In DNA, the CDR3 is TGTGCCAGCAGTTACTCGAGGACGGGATACGAGCAGTACTTC. Translation gives CASSYSRTGYEQYF.

V gene TRBV29-1 combines with J gene TRBJ2-3, with D perhaps matching TRBD1 (6 bases). Trimming took off 4 bases at V and 2 bases at J, with 10 bases between the two ends. Germline loops: CDR1 SQVTM, CDR2 ANQGSEA. This CDR3 is 13 amino acids long. The CDR3 DNA follows: TGCAGCGTTGCGGACAGCCTCACAGATACGCAGTATTTT. Its protein is CSVADSLTDTQYF.

This clone appeared a single time. The V call is TRBV3-1 (or the pseudogene TRBV3-2), the J call TRBJ2-2; 13 positions agree with TRBD2. Per germline, CDR1 LGHDT and CDR2 YNNKEL (reference sequence). The CDR3 spans 21 residues. V shed 1 base, J shed 3 bases, and the junction held 14 bases outside the gene matches. CDR3 in amino acids: CASSQAGPGLAGPYDTGELFF. CDR3 DNA sequence: TGTGCCAGCAGCCAAGCCGGACCGGGACTAGCGGGGCCTTACGACACCGGGGAGCTGTTTTTT.

The chain is built from TRBV6-5 and TRBJ2-1, with D possibly being TRBD1 (6 bases). The length of the CDR3 is 15 residues. The germline CDR1 and CDR2 sequences are MNHEY and SVGAGI. V was pared by 2 bases and J by 4 bases, with 12 bases between. CDR3 protein: CASSYRDRSYNEQFF. Written as DNA, the CDR3 is TGTGCCAGCAGTTACAGAGACAGGAGTTACAATGAGCAGTTCTTC.

V is TRBV2 and J is TRBJ1-4; the D gene is possibly TRBD1 (6 bases). Germline CDR1 is SNHLY and CDR2 is FYNNEI. Trimming removed 6 bases from V and 0 bases from J, with 14 bases in between. The CDR3 is 16 amino acids. The CDR3 loop is CASRRGWVATNEKLFF. DNA for the CDR3: TGTGCCAGCAGAAGGGGGTGGGTGGCAACTAATGAAAAACTGTTTTTT.

The J gene is TRBJ2-5, the V gene TRBV28; the match to TRBD2 covers 7 bases. CDR3 size: 15 residues. Germline V CDR1 and CDR2: MDHEN, SYDVKM. V shed 4 bases and J 4 bases; nucleotides not matched to a gene: 9. This CDR3 is CASSSLGRIRETQYF. CDR3 in DNA: TGTGCCAGCAGTTCCCTCGGGAGGATTAGAGAGACCCAGTACTTC.

This chain links TRBV6-5 with TRBJ2-5; TRBD2 matches 8 bases. The CDR3 has 15 amino acids. CDR1 and CDR2 from the germline V gene are MNHEY and SVGAGI. V was clipped by 2 bases and J by 6 bases; unmatched bases: 8. The chain's CDR3 is CASSYTGGAGKTQYF. The CDR3 coding sequence is TGTGCCAGCAGTTACACGGGGGGGGCTGGTAAGACCCAGTACTTC.

The chain uses TRBV6-6 and TRBJ1-1, with TRBD1 matching over 7 bases. The CDR3 covers 15 residues. The germline gives CDR1 MNHNY, CDR2 SVGAGI (reference sequence). V was clipped by 2 bases and J by 3 bases; unmatched bases: 6. CDR3 region: CASSYPTTGYTEAFF. CDR3 coding DNA: TGTGCCAGCAGTTACCCTACGACAGGGTACACTGAAGCTTTCTTT.

This chain joins TRBV10-3 and TRBJ2-7, with a tentative D call TRBD2 (5 bases). Germline-derived CDR1 and CDR2 are ENHRY and SYGVKD. This CDR3 spans 14 amino acids. Trimming took 3 bases from V and 2 from J, leaving 11 bases between them. CDR3 sequence: CAISDGEGPYEQYF. The DNA for the CDR3 is TGTGCCATCAGTGACGGGGAAGGCCCCTACGAGCAGTACTTC.

The rearrangement uses TRBV19 and TRBJ2-7; 10 bases match TRBD2. This CDR3 has 15 residues. Germline values: CDR1 LNHDA, CDR2 SQIVND (reference sequence). With 4 bases clipped from V and 2 bases from J, the junction kept 5 bases outside the gene matches. The CDR3 here is CASSRGLAEAYEQYF. In DNA form, the CDR3 reads TGTGCCAGTAGTAGAGGACTAGCGGAGGCCTACGAGCAGTACTTC.